Following are 23 T cell receptor beta chains from one sample sequenced in a study of blood T cells in healthy people across ages (dated by TCRdb to between 2014 and 2017). The receptor library was made with 5' RACE. The instrument given in TCRdb is Illumina HiSeq 2500. A second 7 to 11 cycle PCR used a sample-barcoded 5' primer and a J-beta primer mix. The public reads were run again by TCRdb, first through fastp at Q25 and then through MiXCR, and only productive beta chains were kept. Records with the same CDR3 protein are collapsed into one entry carrying the most frequent genes and DNA. For this sample the table gives 1 million to 1.2 million distinct CDR3 sequences, of which roughly two fifths were detected only once. The ten largest clones capture around 13% of the sample. Sequenced: blood. Every receptor here comes from a man younger than 35 in good health.

V gene TRBV12-3 or TRBV12-4 combines with J gene TRBJ2-1; D tentatively reads TRBD1 or TRBD2 (5 bases each). There are 12 residues in the CDR3. V was cut by 5 bases and J by 8 bases, with 10 bases left in between. Here the CDR3 DNA reads TGTGCCAGCAGTCGGGACGGGGATGAGCAGTTCTTC. Its translation is CASSRDGDEQFF.

Only a few counts were recorded for this clonotype. The chain carries TRBV12-3 or TRBV12-4 and TRBJ1-2; tentatively, D is TRBD1 (6 bases). CDR3 length equals 13 residues. Trimming took off 4 bases at V and 5 bases at J, with 11 bases between the two ends. The CDR3 region is CASSSVTGYGYTF. The CDR3 nucleotides read TGTGCCAGCAGTTCTGTCACAGGGTATGGCTACACCTTC.

In regard to this clonotype: At one of its ends the junction is not consistent with the germline gene, which may arise from a read error. The chain joins TRBV25-1 to TRBJ2-2; unclear D gene. This CDR3 is 12 amino acids long. The germline gives CDR1 MGHDK, CDR2 SYGVNS. CDR3 region: CDSSDPTGELFF. The CDR3 DNA is TGTGACAGCAGTGACCCCACCGGGGAGCTGTTTTTT. Based on the CDR3 plus reference TRBV25-1 and TRBJ2-2, the full variable domain is EADIYQTPRYLVIGTGKKITLECSQTMGHDKMYWYQQDPGMELHLIHYSYGVNSTEKGDLSSESTVSRIRTEHFPLTLESARPSHTSQYLCDSSDPTGELFFGEGSRLTVL.

The chain joins TRBV3-1 to TRBJ2-7; TRBD2 agrees at 8 bases. Trimming at V came to 1 base and at J to 5 bases, leaving 7 bases not matched to a gene. This CDR3 has 15 residues. The V gene's germline CDR1 is LGHDT and CDR2 YNNKEL (reference sequence). The CDR3 coding sequence is TGTGCCAGCAGCCAAGGAGCGGGAGAAACCCACGAGCAGTACTTC. Amino acids: CASSQGAGETHEQYF.

This clonotype is a singleton in its sample. The V call is TRBV6-2 or TRBV6-3, the J call TRBJ1-1; 9 nucleotides line up with TRBD1. From germline, CDR1 is MNHEY and CDR2 SVGEGT. The CDR3 has 16 residues. After removal of 2 bases from V and 5 bases from J, the junction contained 9 bases not matched to a gene. The CDR3 DNA follows: TGTGCCAGCAGTTACCCCGGGACAGGGATCAAAACTGAAGCTTTCTTT. This encodes CASSYPGTGIKTEAFF.

J is TRBJ2-1 and V is TRBV15; D not resolved. V was pared by 1 base and J by 7 bases, with 8 bases between. The CDR3 extends over 13 amino acids. Per germline, CDR1 LNHNV and CDR2 YYDKDF (reference sequence). The DNA of the CDR3 is TGTGCCACCAGCAGAGGGTTGACGAATGAGCAGTTCTTC. As protein: CATSRGLTNEQFF.

This clonotype has only a few counts. This chain joins TRBV5-1 and TRBJ2-5, with D possibly TRBD1 on 5 matching bases. This CDR3 is built from 14 residues. V was cut by 4 bases and J by 4 bases, with 14 bases left in between. In germline, CDR1 is SGHRS, CDR2 YFSETQ. The DNA of the CDR3 is TGCGCCAGCAGCCCGGAGTTAACAGGAGAGACCCAGTACTTC. This translates into CASSPELTGETQYF.

V usage is TRBV14 and J usage is TRBJ1-1; D gene ambiguous. The V end was cut by 4 bases, the J end by 2 bases, with 11 bases between. CDR3 length equals 14 residues. CDR1 is SGHDN and CDR2 is FVKESK in the germline V gene. The CDR3 DNA reads TGTGCCAGCAGCCGTAAGTTTGGAAACACTGAAGCTTTCTTT. Its translation is CASSRKFGNTEAFF.

The chain combines TRBV7-2 with TRBJ2-3, with 8 nucleotides matching TRBD1. The CDR3 length is 16 residues. J gave up 0 bases and V 3 bases, and 5 bases lay outside the gene matches. The germline V gene encodes CDR1 SGHTA and CDR2 FQGNSA. The CDR3: CASSFGQGTSTDTQYF. CDR3 coding DNA: TGTGCCAGCAGCTTCGGACAGGGTACTAGCACAGATACGCAGTATTTT.

The table lists this clonotype with a count of one. The chain joins TRBV7-2 to TRBJ1-2, with D possibly being TRBD1 (5 bases). The germline V and J ends were trimmed by 2 bases and 4 bases, with 23 bases remaining between them. CDR1 is SGHTA and CDR2 is FQGNSA in the germline V gene. The CDR3 length is 18 residues. The chain's CDR3 is CASSLFVTRGERGYGYTF. The CDR3 DNA sequence: TGTGCCAGCAGCTTATTCGTCACGCGGGGAGAAAGGGGCTATGGCTACACCTTC.

The V gene is TRBV27, the J gene TRBJ2-1; 7 positions match TRBD1. The CDR3 sequence is 16 residues long. CDR1 and CDR2 from the germline V gene are MNHEY and SMNVEV (reference sequence). V was pared by 2 bases and J by 6 bases, with 10 bases of the junction left unmatched. This CDR3 is CASSLGNRGPTNEQFF. The CDR3 DNA follows: TGTGCCAGCAGTTTAGGGAACAGGGGACCAACCAATGAGCAGTTCTTC.

This clonotype came up a few times. V and J are TRBV12-3 or TRBV12-4 and TRBJ2-1; weak D call: TRBD2 (5 bases). The CDR3 is made up of 16 amino acids. Trimming took off 3 bases at V and 0 bases at J, with 12 bases between the two ends. CDR3 coding DNA: TGTGCCAGCAGTTTTGGCGGAGAGGGCTCCTACAATGAGCAGTTCTTC. Protein product: CASSFGGEGSYNEQFF.

The chain links TRBV12-3 or TRBV12-4 to TRBJ2-1, with 9 bases matching TRBD1. There are 14 residues in the CDR3. V was clipped by 7 bases and J by 9 bases; unmatched bases: 10. This CDR3 reads CASTSMTGGSEQFF. The CDR3 nucleotides read TGTGCCAGCACCTCCATGACAGGGGGGAGTGAGCAGTTCTTC.

The gene calls are TRBV6-2 or TRBV6-3 and TRBJ2-7, with no clear D. V lost 5 bases and J lost 4, with 12 bases in between. This CDR3 has 13 residues. Germline V lookup: CDR1 MNHEY, CDR2 SVGEGT. The CDR3 DNA is TGTGCCAGCAGTGACCCTGACACTTACGAGCAGTACTTC. It encodes CASSDPDTYEQYF.

The gene calls are TRBV4-3 and TRBJ2-3; D is ambiguous. Germline loops: CDR1 LGHNA, CDR2 YSLEER. The CDR3 totals 12 residues. The germline V and J ends were trimmed by 1 base and 11 bases, with 10 bases remaining between them. The CDR3 DNA is TGCGCCAGCAGCCAAGGGTTAAGGAGGCAGTATTTT. Translating gives CASSQGLRRQYF.

This chain links TRBV5-1 with TRBJ2-3; D unresolved. This CDR3 spans 14 amino acids. Germline V gene data show CDR1 as SGHRS and CDR2 as YFSETQ. The V end lost 4 bases, the J end lost 4 bases, and 13 bases lay between the germline ends. CDR3 DNA sequence: TGCGCCAGCAGCCCAGACTGGAGTCCAGATACGCAGTATTTT. Translation: CASSPDWSPDTQYF.

In the case of this clonotype: An end of the junction differs from the germline gene, which may be a read error. This rearrangement joins TRBV20-1 to TRBJ2-3, with 7 bases matching TRBD1. Germline lookup yields CDR1 DFQATT and CDR2 SNEGSKA (reference sequence). The CDR3 has 12 residues. The CDR3 DNA follows: TGCAGTGCGCCCGGGACAGCAGATACGCGGTATTTT. This gives the protein CSAPGTADTRYF.

This clonotype was seen only a few times. The chain employs TRBV4-3 and TRBJ1-2; D unclear. The CDR3 extends over 13 amino acids. Trimming stripped 3 bases from V and 9 bases from J, with 14 bases between. The germline V gene has CDR1 LGHNA and CDR2 YSLEER. In nucleotides, the CDR3 is TGCGCCAGCAGCCAGGCGGGCATTATGAGCTACACCTTC. Protein product: CASSQAGIMSYTF.

The chain recombines TRBV5-6 with TRBJ1-6; tentatively, D is TRBD1 (6 bases). This CDR3 spans 14 amino acids. Germline V CDR1 and CDR2: SGHDT, YYEEEE. V was clipped by 1 base and J by 14 bases, with 16 bases between them. The CDR3 protein is CASSLLFAGTSLHF. The CDR3, as DNA: TGTGCCAGCAGCTTGCTTTTCGCCGGGACATCCCTCCACTTT.

This clonotype came up many times. The chain uses TRBV20-1 and TRBJ2-1; weak D call: TRBD2 (5 bases). The germline V gene has CDR1 DFQATT and CDR2 SNEGSKA (reference sequence). V was clipped by 6 bases and J by 2 bases, with 17 bases between them. This CDR3 contains 15 residues. CDR3 in DNA: TGCAGTGCCCAACGGCAGGCTAGCACCTACAATGAGCAGTTCTTC. This codes for CSAQRQASTYNEQFF.

This clonotype has just a few counts. This chain connects TRBV20-1 to TRBJ1-2; D is undetermined. CDR1 and CDR2 from the germline V gene are DFQATT and SNEGSKA (reference sequence). Trimming cost V 0 bases and J 4 bases, with 9 bases left between them. This CDR3 is built from 13 residues. In nucleotides, the CDR3 is TGCAGTGCTAGAGATAGGTCCACCTATGGCTACACCTTC. Amino acid sequence: CSARDRSTYGYTF.

The rearrangement links TRBV2 to TRBJ2-7, with D perhaps TRBD2 (6 bases). CDR1 is SNHLY and CDR2 is FYNNEI in the germline V gene. Trimming took 8 bases from V and 0 from J, leaving 11 bases between them. The CDR3 runs 13 residues. In nucleotides, the CDR3 is TGTGCCAGCGGGCGGGGTCTCTCCTACGAGCAGTACTTC. Its protein product is CASGRGLSYEQYF.

This clonotype was detected a few times. The V and J genes are TRBV7-3 and TRBJ2-2, with D possibly called TRBD1 or TRBD2 (6 bases each). The V gene lost 0 bases and the J gene lost 6 bases, with 17 bases spanning the gap. Germline-derived CDR1 and CDR2 are SGHTA and FQGTGA. This CDR3 has 17 residues. The CDR3 DNA reads as TGTGCCAGCAGCTTAACGCCGACTAGGGGGTTCGCCGGGGAGCTGTTTTTT. This gives the protein CASSLTPTRGFAGELFF. Full variable domain (outside the CDR3, taken from reference TRBV7-3 and TRBJ2-2): GAGVSQTPSNKVTEKGKYVELRCDPISGHTALYWYRQSLGQGPEFLIYFQGTGAADDSGLPNDRFFAVRPEGSVSTLKIQRTERGDSAVYLCASSLTPTRGFAGELFFGEGSRLTVL.